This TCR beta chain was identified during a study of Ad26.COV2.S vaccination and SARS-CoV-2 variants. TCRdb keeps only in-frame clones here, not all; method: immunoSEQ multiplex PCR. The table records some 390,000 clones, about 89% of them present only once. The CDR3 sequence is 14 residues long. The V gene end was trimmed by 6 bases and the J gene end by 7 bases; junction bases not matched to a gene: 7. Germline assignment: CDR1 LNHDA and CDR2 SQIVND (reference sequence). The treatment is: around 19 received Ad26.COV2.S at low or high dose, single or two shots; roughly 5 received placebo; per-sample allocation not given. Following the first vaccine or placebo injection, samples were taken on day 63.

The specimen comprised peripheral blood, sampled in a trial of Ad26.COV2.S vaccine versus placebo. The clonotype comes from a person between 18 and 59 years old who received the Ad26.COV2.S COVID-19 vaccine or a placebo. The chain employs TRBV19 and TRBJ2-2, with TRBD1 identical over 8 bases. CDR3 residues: CASRPQGAGGELFF. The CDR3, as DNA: TGTGCCAGTAGACCCCAGGGGGCCGGCGGGGAGCTGTTTTTT.